What follows are 14 T cell receptor beta chains derived from one specimen sequenced in a study of cytomegalovirus exposure and HLA in healthy donors. The PCR contained 60 Vbeta and 13 Jbeta primers. Profiling relied on immunoSEQ multiplex PCR, and the TCRdb table lists in-frame clones only, not all of them. In the table there are approximately 170,000 clones, 82% of which are singletons. Sample: PBMCs. The source of these receptors is a male donor in good health and CMV-seronegative.

The chain combines TRBV10-1 with TRBJ2-5; 7 nucleotides match TRBD1. Germline trimming cut 3 bases from V and 2 bases from J; bases unmatched to any gene: 9. CDR1 WNHNN and CDR2 SYGVQD come from the germline V gene (reference sequence). The CDR3 is 16 residues long. CDR3 amino acids: CASSEGVGTVQETQYF. In DNA, the CDR3 is TGCGCCAGCAGTGAAGGGGTCGGGACAGTACAAGAGACCCAGTACTTC.

The chain employs TRBV10-3 and TRBJ2-1; D is perhaps TRBD2 (5 bases). CDR3 size: 12 residues. V lost 10 bases, J lost 9 bases, and 16 bases lay in between. CDR1 ENHRY and CDR2 SYGVKD come from the germline V gene. CDR3 in DNA: TGTGCCACCGCCCCCTCCCGGGGTGAGCAGTTCTTC. Translating gives CATAPSRGEQFF.

The rearrangement joins TRBV28 to TRBJ1-2, with 7 nucleotides matching TRBD1. The CDR3 is made up of 13 amino acids. The V gene end was trimmed by 6 bases and the J gene end by 9 bases; junction bases not matched to a gene: 10. Germline loops: CDR1 MDHEN, CDR2 SYDVKM. The CDR3 sequence is CASRPIGTDRYTF. CDR3 sequence (DNA): TGTGCCAGCAGGCCGATAGGGACAGACCGCTACACCTTC.

This clone was seen only a few times. One junction end disagrees with the germline gene, perhaps due to a read error. CDR3 protein: CSSSLVGTGPSAEAFF. CDR3 bases: TGTTCCAGCAGCTTAGTCGGGACAGGGCCATCCGCTGAAGCTTTCTTT. The genes are TRBV7-9 and TRBJ1-1, with 9 bases that match TRBD1. The length of the CDR3 is 16 residues. Germline CDR1 is SEHNR and CDR2 is FQNEAQ (reference sequence).

The chain employs TRBV7-9 and TRBJ1-5; TRBD1 aligns across 11 bases. The CDR3 consists of 16 residues. V lost 2 bases and J lost 5; bases outside the gene matches: 5. Germline V CDR1 and CDR2: SEHNR, FQNEAQ (reference sequence). The CDR3 DNA follows: TGTGCCAGCAGCTTAAATGGACAGGGGGCTTATCAGCCCCAGCATTTT. Translation: CASSLNGQGAYQPQHF.

V usage is TRBV5-1 and J usage is TRBJ2-3; 8 bases match TRBD1. The CDR3 runs to 16 residues. Germline CDR1 is SGHRS and CDR2 is YFSETQ. With 0 bases clipped from V and 4 bases from J, the junction kept 7 bases outside the gene matches. This chain's CDR3 is CASSLVLAGGADTQYF. CDR3 nucleotide sequence: TGCGCCAGCAGCTTGGTTCTAGCAGGGGGCGCAGATACGCAGTATTTT.

The chain employs TRBV13 and TRBJ2-7; 7 bases agree with TRBD1. This CDR3 comprises 13 residues. V shed 4 bases, J shed 2 bases, and the junction held 2 bases outside the gene matches. The germline V gene has CDR1 PRHDT and CDR2 FYEKMQ (reference sequence). Here the CDR3 reads CASSSQGAYEQYF. The CDR3 DNA reads TGTGCCAGCAGCTCGCAGGGGGCCTACGAGCAGTACTTC.

This chain joins TRBV10-3 and TRBJ2-3; a weak D match, TRBD1 (5 bases). CDR3 length: 18 amino acids. Germline V CDR1 and CDR2: ENHRY, SYGVKD. V was clipped by 2 bases and J by 3 bases, with 21 bases between them. The CDR3 DNA is TGTGCCATCAGTGAGGCAGCTGGTCCAGGGCTAGGTACAGATACGCAGTATTTT. Translation gives CAISEAAGPGLGTDTQYF.

This clone was seen only a few times. Other nucleotide sequences in the sample specify the same CDR3. The J gene is TRBJ2-7, the V gene TRBV10-3; the match to TRBD1 covers 9 bases. CDR1 is ENHRY, CDR2 SYGVKD, per germline. J was trimmed by 1 base and V by 6 bases; bases with no gene match: 4. The CDR3 extends over 14 amino acids. Here the CDR3 reads CAIRGQGNSYEQYF. CDR3 in DNA: TGTGCCATCAGGGGACAGGGTAATTCCTACGAGCAGTACTTC.

This clone has just one count. The gene calls are TRBV19 and TRBJ2-7; D unresolved. This CDR3 contains 14 residues. CDR1 and CDR2 from the germline V gene are LNHDA and SQIVND (reference sequence). V lost 8 bases and J lost 4, with 18 bases in between. The CDR3 sequence is CASAVSGPPYEQYF. The CDR3, as DNA: TGTGCCAGTGCGGTGTCTGGCCCGCCTTACGAGCAGTACTTC.

V and J are TRBV6-1 and TRBJ1-5; tentatively, D is TRBD1 (6 bases). The CDR3 contains 15 residues. Germline V CDR1 and CDR2: MNHNS, SASEGT. With 6 bases removed from V and 7 bases from J, the gap between germline ends came to 19 bases. CDR3 coding DNA: TGTGCCAGCAGCCTCGAGGGGGGGGGCCGGCAGCCCCAGCATTTT. It yields the protein CASSLEGGGRQPQHF.

The chain combines TRBV28 with TRBJ1-4, with a possible D match to TRBD1 (6 bases). V lost 6 bases to trimming and J lost 7 bases, with 12 bases between them. The CDR3 contains 13 residues. Germline-derived CDR1 and CDR2 are MDHEN and SYDVKM. The DNA for the CDR3 is TGTGCCAGCAGCGAACAGGGTCGTGAAAAACTGTTTTTT. The encoded protein is CASSEQGREKLFF.

This CDR3 reads CASSSTRGGQTEAFF. CDR3 DNA sequence: TGCGCCAGCAGCTCGACGAGGGGAGGGCAAACTGAAGCTTTCTTT. The chain has TRBV5-1 and TRBJ1-1; D perhaps matches TRBD1 (5 bases). Germline lookup yields CDR1 SGHRS and CDR2 YFSETQ. This CDR3 region has 15 residues. V was clipped by 3 bases and J by 5 bases, with 17 bases between them.

This clone has only one observation. This rearrangement joins TRBV9 to TRBJ2-5; TRBD2 matches 10 bases. V shed 2 bases, J shed 4 bases, and the junction held 2 bases outside the gene matches. CDR1 is SGDLS, CDR2 YYNGEE, per germline. This CDR3 contains 14 residues. The CDR3 here is CASSVSGGIETQYF. CDR3 DNA: TGTGCCAGCAGCGTTAGCGGGGGGATAGAGACCCAGTACTTC.